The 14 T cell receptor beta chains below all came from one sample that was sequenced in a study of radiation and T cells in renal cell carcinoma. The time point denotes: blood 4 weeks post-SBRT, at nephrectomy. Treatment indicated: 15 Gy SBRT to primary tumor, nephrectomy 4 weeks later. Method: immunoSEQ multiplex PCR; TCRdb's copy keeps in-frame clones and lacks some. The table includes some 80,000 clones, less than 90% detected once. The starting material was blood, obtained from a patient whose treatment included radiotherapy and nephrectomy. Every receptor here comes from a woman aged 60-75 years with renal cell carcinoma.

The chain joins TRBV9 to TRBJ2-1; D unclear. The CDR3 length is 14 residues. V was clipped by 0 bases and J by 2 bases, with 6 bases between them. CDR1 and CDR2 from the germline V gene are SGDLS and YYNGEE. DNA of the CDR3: TGTGCCAGCAGCGTAGAGCTTACCTACAATGAGCAGTTCTTC. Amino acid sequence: CASSVELTYNEQFF.

DNA for the CDR3: TGTGCCAGCCGACCCGGATTACCCTACGAGCAGTACTTC. Translation gives CASRPGLPYEQYF. This chain connects TRBV27 to TRBJ2-7, with no clear D. The CDR3 loop spans 13 amino acids. The germline V gene has CDR1 MNHEY and CDR2 SMNVEV (reference sequence). The V and J ends lost 8 bases and 2 bases respectively, with 13 bases between them.

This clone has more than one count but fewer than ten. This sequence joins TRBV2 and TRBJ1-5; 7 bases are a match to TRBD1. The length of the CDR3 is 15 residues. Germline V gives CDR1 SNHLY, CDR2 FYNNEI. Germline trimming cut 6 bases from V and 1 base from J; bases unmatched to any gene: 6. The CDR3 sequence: CASRKGGVSNQPQHF. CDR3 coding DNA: TGTGCCAGCAGGAAAGGGGGCGTGAGCAATCAGCCCCAGCATTTT.

CDR3 loop: CASSLVGGTGNTIYF. CDR3 nucleotide sequence: TGCGCCAGCAGCTTGGTCGGGGGTACTGGAAACACCATATATTTT. The gene calls are TRBV5-1 and TRBJ1-3, with D perhaps TRBD1 (5 bases). The germline V and J ends were trimmed by 0 bases and 2 bases, with 9 bases remaining between them. The germline V gene has CDR1 SGHRS and CDR2 YFSETQ. This CDR3 region has 15 residues.

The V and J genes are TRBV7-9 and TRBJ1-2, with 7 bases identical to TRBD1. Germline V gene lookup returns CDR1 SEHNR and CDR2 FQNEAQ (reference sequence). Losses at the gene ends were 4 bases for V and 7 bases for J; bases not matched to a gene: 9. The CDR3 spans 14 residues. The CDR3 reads CASSSPGTVPGYTF. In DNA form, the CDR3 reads TGTGCCAGCAGCTCCCCCGGGACAGTCCCTGGCTACACCTTC.

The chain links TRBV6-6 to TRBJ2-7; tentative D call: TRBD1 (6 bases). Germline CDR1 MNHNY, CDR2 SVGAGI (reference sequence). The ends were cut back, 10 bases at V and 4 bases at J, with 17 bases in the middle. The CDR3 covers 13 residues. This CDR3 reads CATDPGTQYEQYF. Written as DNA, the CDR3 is TGTGCCACCGACCCCGGGACACAGTACGAGCAGTACTTC.

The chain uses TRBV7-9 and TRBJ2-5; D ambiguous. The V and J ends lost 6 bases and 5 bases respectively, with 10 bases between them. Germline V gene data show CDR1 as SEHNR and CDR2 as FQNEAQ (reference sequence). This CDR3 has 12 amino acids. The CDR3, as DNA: TGTGCCAGCAGGTCCGTGTCTGAGACCCAGTACTTC. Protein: CASRSVSETQYF.

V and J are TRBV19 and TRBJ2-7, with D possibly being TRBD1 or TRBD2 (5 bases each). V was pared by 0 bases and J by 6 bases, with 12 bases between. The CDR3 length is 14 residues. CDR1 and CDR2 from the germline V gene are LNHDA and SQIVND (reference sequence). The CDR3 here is CASSIDPRAGEQYF. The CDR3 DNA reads TGTGCCAGTAGTATAGATCCCAGGGCGGGCGAGCAGTACTTC.

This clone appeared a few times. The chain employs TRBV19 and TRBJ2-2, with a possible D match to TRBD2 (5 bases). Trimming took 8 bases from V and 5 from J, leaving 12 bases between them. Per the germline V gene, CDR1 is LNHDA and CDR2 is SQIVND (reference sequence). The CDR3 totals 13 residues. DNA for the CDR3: TGTGCCAGTTTAGAGAGGGAAACCGGGGAGCTGTTTTTT. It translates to CASLERETGELFF.

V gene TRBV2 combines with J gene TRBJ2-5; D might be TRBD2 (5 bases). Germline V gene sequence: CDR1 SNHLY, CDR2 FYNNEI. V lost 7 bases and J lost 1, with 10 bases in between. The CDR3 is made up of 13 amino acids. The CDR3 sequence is CASTDWSQETQYF. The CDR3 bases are TGTGCCAGCACGGACTGGAGCCAAGAGACCCAGTACTTC.

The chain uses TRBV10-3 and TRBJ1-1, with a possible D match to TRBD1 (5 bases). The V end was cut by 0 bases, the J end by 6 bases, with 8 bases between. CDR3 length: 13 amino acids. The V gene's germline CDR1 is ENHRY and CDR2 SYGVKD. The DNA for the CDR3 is TGTGCCATCAGTGAGTCGTGGGGGTCTGAAGCTTTCTTT. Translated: CAISESWGSEAFF.

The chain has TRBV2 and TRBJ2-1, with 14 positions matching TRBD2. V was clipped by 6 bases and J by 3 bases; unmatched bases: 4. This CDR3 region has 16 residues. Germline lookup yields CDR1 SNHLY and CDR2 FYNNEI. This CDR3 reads CASRGLAGDNYNEQFF. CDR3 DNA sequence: TGTGCCAGCAGGGGACTAGCGGGGGACAACTACAATGAGCAGTTCTTC.

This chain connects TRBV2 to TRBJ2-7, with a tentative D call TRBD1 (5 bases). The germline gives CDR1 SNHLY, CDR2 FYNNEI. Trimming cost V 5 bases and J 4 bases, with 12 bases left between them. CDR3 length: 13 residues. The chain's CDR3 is CASSRRDRYEQYF. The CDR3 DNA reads TGTGCCAGCAGTCGCAGGGATCGATACGAGCAGTACTTC.

CDR3 region: CASSVLGGNTGELFF. In DNA form, the CDR3 reads TGTGCCAGCAGCGTCCTAGGCGGGAACACCGGGGAGCTGTTTTTT. This chain uses TRBV9 with TRBJ2-2; D gene ambiguous. The CDR3 loop spans 15 amino acids. Germline V lookup: CDR1 SGDLS, CDR2 YYNGEE. Trimming took 2 bases from V and 1 from J, leaving 9 bases between them.